These 18 T cell receptor beta chains originate from one sample sequenced in a study of response to subunit inactivated influenza vaccine (dated by TCRdb to between 2017 and 2018). Receptor amplification or capture employed RT-PCR. Instrument used: Illumina HiSeq 2500. TCRdb ran its own pipeline on the public reads, namely fastp trimming at Q25 and MiXCR clone calling, and kept in-frame beta chains. Each CDR3 protein gets just one entry, which takes the most common genes and DNA from the rows behind it. This sample comprises roughly 520,000 distinct CDR3 sequences, 25% of them detected only once. 1.5% to 2% of the sample is in the top ten clones. The sample was CD4+ T cells sorted from PBMCs, taken about 5 days after vaccination. The source is a man aged 50 or older who received an inactivated influenza vaccine. Donor details come from another sample of the same person, matched by shared clones.

This clonotype was counted only a few times. The gene calls are TRBV20-1 and TRBJ2-5; D uncertain. CDR3 length: 12 residues. V shed 0 bases and J shed 5 bases, with 7 bases lying between them. Germline V gives CDR1 DFQATT, CDR2 SNEGSKA (reference sequence). CDR3 DNA: TGCAGTGCTAGAGAGGGTTCCGAGACCCAGTACTTC. Its translation is CSAREGSETQYF.

Concerning this clonotype: A read error may produce the germline difference seen at one junction end. The rearrangement joins TRBV2 to TRBJ2-3; 7 nucleotides match TRBD1. This CDR3 comprises 18 residues. CDR1 is SNHLY and CDR2 is FYNNEI in the germline V gene. This CDR3 is CASSESRRGGRGTDTQYF. The DNA of the CDR3 is TGTGCCAGCAGTGAATCGCGGCGAGGGGGCCGGGGCACGGATACGCAGTATTTT. The entire variable domain, with the rest obtained from reference TRBV2 and TRBJ2-3, is as follows: EPEVTQTPSHQVTQMGQEVILRCVPISNHLYFYWYRQILGQKVEFLVSFYNNEISEKSEIFDDQFSVERPDGSNFTLKIRSTKLEDSAMYFCASSESRRGGRGTDTQYFGPGTRLTVL.

This clonotype was counted only a few times. The J gene is TRBJ2-1, the V gene TRBV5-5, with 7 bases matching TRBD2. The J segment lost 0 bases and the V segment lost 4 bases, leaving 10 bases of the junction unmatched. Germline-derived CDR1 and CDR2 are SGHKS and YYEKEE (reference sequence). CDR3 length: 17 residues. The CDR3 DNA reads as TGTGCCAGCAGCCCCCGGACTAGTCTAGACTCCTACAATGAGCAGTTCTTC. This codes for CASSPRTSLDSYNEQFF.

The chain links TRBV11-3 to TRBJ2-7; 7 nucleotides agree with TRBD2. V shed 1 base and J 3 bases; nucleotides not matched to a gene: 6. Germline CDR1 is SGHNT and CDR2 is YENEEA. This CDR3 comprises 15 residues. The CDR3 DNA sequence: TGTGCCAGCAGCTTAGCCGGGGACTACCACTACGAGCAGTACTTC. Translating gives CASSLAGDYHYEQYF.

On this clonotype itself: Given a much more abundant clone one base away, this may be a read error. The rearrangement links TRBV12-3 or TRBV12-4 to TRBJ2-7; 8 bases agree with TRBD2. CDR3 length: 15 residues. Written as DNA, the CDR3 is TGTGCCAGGAGTTCCCCGGGACTAGGTCGTGTAGAGCAGTACTTC. Protein sequence: CARSSPGLGRVEQYF.

V and J are TRBV7-8 and TRBJ2-7; the match to TRBD2 covers 13 bases. The CDR3 runs to 13 residues. V lost 5 bases and J lost 12; bases outside the gene matches: 7. In germline, CDR1 is SGHVS, CDR2 FQNEAQ. Here the CDR3 DNA reads TGTGCCAGCAGCCGGACTAGCGGGGGCCTAAGGTACTTC. Encoded protein: CASSRTSGGLRYF. The full variable domain, its missing parts supplied by reference TRBV7-8 and TRBJ2-7, is GAGVSQSPRYKVAKRGQDVALRCDPISGHVSLFWYQQALGQGPEFLTYFQNEAQLDKSGLPSDRFFAERPEGSVSTLKIQRTQQEDSAVYLCASSRTSGGLRYFGPGTRLTVT.

This clonotype was seen ten or more times. This rearrangement joins TRBV4-2 to TRBJ1-1; the D is unclear. The CDR3 totals 14 residues. V lost 1 base, J lost 1 base, and 7 bases lay in between. Germline V gene sequence: CDR1 LGHNA, CDR2 YNFKEQ. The CDR3 DNA is TGTGCCAGCAGCCAAGTGTCCAGGAACACTGAAGCTTTCTTT. It yields the protein CASSQVSRNTEAFF.

The chain has TRBV12-3 or TRBV12-4 and TRBJ1-4; D is perhaps TRBD1 (5 bases). This CDR3 region has 17 residues. Trimming took off 3 bases at V and 3 bases at J, with 17 bases between the two ends. In DNA, the CDR3 is TGTGCCAGCAGTTTTGTCGGGACGTTGTCTCCTAATGAAAAACTGTTTTTT. It codes for CASSFVGTLSPNEKLFF.

Only a few counts were recorded for this clonotype. V and J are TRBV20-1 and TRBJ2-1; the match to TRBD2 covers 7 bases. Unmatched junction bases numbered 8, after V lost 1 base and J lost 5 bases. This CDR3 has 15 amino acids. Germline V gives CDR1 DFQATT, CDR2 SNEGSKA (reference sequence). As DNA, the CDR3 is TGCAGTGCTAGAGGACGGCGGGGGTCAGACAATGAGCAGTTCTTC. Residues: CSARGRRGSDNEQFF.

This clonotype has just a few counts. The chain carries TRBV5-1 and TRBJ2-1; D is perhaps TRBD1 (6 bases). Germline values: CDR1 SGHRS, CDR2 YFSETQ. Trimming cost V 2 bases and J 2 bases, with 8 bases left between them. CDR3 length equals 14 residues. The CDR3 loop is CASSFRDTYNEQFF. The CDR3 nucleotides are TGCGCCAGCAGCTTCCGGGACACCTACAATGAGCAGTTCTTC.

In this sample, this clonotype turned up many times. The chain carries TRBV11-2 and TRBJ1-1; TRBD1 might be the D (6 bases). Trimming took off 1 base at V and 9 bases at J, with 18 bases between the two ends. Germline V gene sequence: CDR1 SGHAT, CDR2 FQNNGV. This CDR3 is built from 15 residues. The CDR3 sequence is CASSLVGDRKKQAFF. The CDR3 DNA follows: TGTGCCAGCAGCTTAGTAGGAGACAGGAAAAAGCAAGCTTTCTTT.

This clonotype was seen once. The genes are TRBV29-1 and TRBJ2-5; maybe TRBD1 (5 bases). V lost 6 bases and J 2 bases, leaving 10 bases between the germline ends. CDR1 is SQVTM and CDR2 is ANQGSEA in the germline V gene. CDR3 length equals 12 residues. CDR3 sequence (DNA): TGCAGCGTAGCCCAGGGACAAGAGACCCAGTACTTC. As protein: CSVAQGQETQYF. Using reference TRBV29-1 and TRBJ2-5 for the parts outside the CDR3, the full variable domain is SAVISQKPSRDICQRGTSLTIQCQVDSQVTMMFWYRQQPGQSLTLIATANQGSEATYESGFVIDKFPISRPNLTFSTLTVSNMSPEDSSIYLCSVAQGQETQYFGPGTRLLVL.

The sample holds a few counts of this clonotype. This chain connects TRBV25-1 to TRBJ2-5; 7 bases line up with TRBD1. Germline V CDR1 and CDR2: MGHDK, SYGVNS. After removal of 7 bases from V and 4 bases from J, the junction contained 9 bases not matched to a gene. This CDR3 is 14 amino acids long. CDR3 bases: TGTGCCAGCACTGAGACAGGGTGGGGAGAGACCCAGTACTTC. Its translation is CASTETGWGETQYF.

The V call is TRBV27, the J call TRBJ2-6; D not resolved. V was cut by 6 bases and J by 2 bases, with 8 bases left in between. This CDR3 is 14 amino acids long. Looked up from germline, CDR1 is MNHEY and CDR2 is SMNVEV (reference sequence). The CDR3 spells CASRTSPGANVLTF. The CDR3, as DNA: TGTGCCAGCAGGACATCCCCTGGGGCCAACGTCCTGACTTTC. The entire variable domain, with the rest obtained from reference TRBV27 and TRBJ2-6, is as follows: EAQVTQNPRYLITVTGKKLTVTCSQNMNHEYMSWYRQDPGLGLRQIYYSMNVEVTDKGDVPEGYKVSRKEKRNFPLILESPSPNQTSLYFCASRTSPGANVLTFGAGSRLTVL.

This chain connects TRBV20-1 to TRBJ2-6; the match to TRBD2 covers 14 bases. In germline, CDR1 is DFQATT, CDR2 SNEGSKA (reference sequence). The CDR3 has 20 amino acids. The trim removed 2 bases at V and 1 base at J, leaving 10 bases unmatched. The CDR3: CSARPRTSGGPWSGANVLTF. DNA for the CDR3: TGCAGTGCTAGACCACGGACTAGCGGGGGGCCCTGGTCTGGGGCCAACGTCCTGACTTTC.

This clonotype was detected ten times or more. The chain employs TRBV12-3 or TRBV12-4 and TRBJ1-4; the D is unclear. V gave up 3 bases and J gave up 5 bases, with 10 bases separating them. The CDR3 covers 14 residues. The CDR3 loop is CASSLNSRNEKLFF. The CDR3 bases are TGTGCCAGCAGTTTGAACAGCCGCAATGAAAAACTGTTTTTT.

This clonotype was seen a handful of times. The chain combines TRBV14 with TRBJ2-2; 9 positions agree with TRBD2. The CDR3 runs 16 residues. The V segment lost 3 bases and the J segment 4 bases; nucleotides outside the gene matches: 6. CDR1 SGHDN and CDR2 FVKESK come from the germline V gene. The CDR3 region has the DNA TGTGCCAGCAGCCATCTTAGCGGGAGAGGCACCGGGGAGCTGTTTTTT. This gives the protein CASSHLSGRGTGELFF.

This clonotype has just a few counts. The genes are TRBV3-1 and TRBJ2-5; 11 nucleotides match TRBD2. The length of the CDR3 is 15 residues. The V gene end was trimmed by 4 bases and the J gene end by 10 bases; junction bases not matched to a gene: 11. The V gene's germline CDR1 is LGHDT and CDR2 YNNKEL (reference sequence). The CDR3 loop reads CASSRNIAGGSGQYF. DNA of the CDR3: TGTGCCAGCAGCCGAAATATAGCGGGAGGGTCTGGCCAGTACTTC.